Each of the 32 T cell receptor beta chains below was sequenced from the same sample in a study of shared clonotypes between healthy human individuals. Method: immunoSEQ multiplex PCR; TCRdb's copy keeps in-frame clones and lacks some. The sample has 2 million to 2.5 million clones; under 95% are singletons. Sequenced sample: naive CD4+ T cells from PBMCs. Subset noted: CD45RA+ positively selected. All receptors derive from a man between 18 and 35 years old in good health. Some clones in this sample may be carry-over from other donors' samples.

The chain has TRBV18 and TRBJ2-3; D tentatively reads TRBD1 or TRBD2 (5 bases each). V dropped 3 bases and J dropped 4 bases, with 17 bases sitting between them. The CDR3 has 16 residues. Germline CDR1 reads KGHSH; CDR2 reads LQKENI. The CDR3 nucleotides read TGTGCCAGCTCACCGGGGGTCGGAGTTGGAGCAGATACGCAGTATTTT. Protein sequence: CASSPGVGVGADTQYF.

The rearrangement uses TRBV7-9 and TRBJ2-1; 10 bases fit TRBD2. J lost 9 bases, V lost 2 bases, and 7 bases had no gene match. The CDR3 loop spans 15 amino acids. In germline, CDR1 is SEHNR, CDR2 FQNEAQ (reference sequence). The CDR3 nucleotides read TGTGCCAGCAGCTTAAAGCGGGAGGGCCTATTTGAGCAGTTCTTC. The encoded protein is CASSLKREGLFEQFF.

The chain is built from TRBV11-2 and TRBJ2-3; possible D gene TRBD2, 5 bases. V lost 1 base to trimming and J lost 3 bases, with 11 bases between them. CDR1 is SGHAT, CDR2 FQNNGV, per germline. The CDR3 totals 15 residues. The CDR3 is CASSLGSGLTDTQYF. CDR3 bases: TGTGCCAGCAGCTTAGGTTCGGGGTTGACAGATACGCAGTATTTT.

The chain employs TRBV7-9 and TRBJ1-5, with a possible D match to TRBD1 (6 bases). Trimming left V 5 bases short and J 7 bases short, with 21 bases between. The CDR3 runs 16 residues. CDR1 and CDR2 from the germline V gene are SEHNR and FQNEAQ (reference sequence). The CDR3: CASSGFRGGLGQPQHF. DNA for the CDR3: TGTGCCAGCAGCGGCTTCAGGGGAGGTCTAGGGCAGCCCCAGCATTTT.

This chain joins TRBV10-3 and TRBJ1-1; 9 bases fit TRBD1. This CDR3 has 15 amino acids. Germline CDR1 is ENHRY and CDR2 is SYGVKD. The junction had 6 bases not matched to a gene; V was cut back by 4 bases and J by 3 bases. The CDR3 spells CAISGGGQGHTEAFF. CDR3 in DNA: TGTGCCATCAGTGGGGGGGGACAGGGCCACACTGAAGCTTTCTTT.

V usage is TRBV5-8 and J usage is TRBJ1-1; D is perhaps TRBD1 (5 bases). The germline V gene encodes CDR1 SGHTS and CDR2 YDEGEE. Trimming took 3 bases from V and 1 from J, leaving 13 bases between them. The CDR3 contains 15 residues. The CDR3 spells CASSSLGRANTEAFF. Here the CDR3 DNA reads TGTGCCAGCAGCTCCCTGGGCAGGGCGAACACTGAAGCTTTCTTT.

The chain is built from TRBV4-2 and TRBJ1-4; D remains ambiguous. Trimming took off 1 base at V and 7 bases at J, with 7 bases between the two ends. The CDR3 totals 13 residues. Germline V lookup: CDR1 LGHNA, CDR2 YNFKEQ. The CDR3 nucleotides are TGTGCCAGCAGCCAAGGGGGAGGTGAAAAACTGTTTTTT. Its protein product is CASSQGGGEKLFF.

The CDR3 sequence: CASSRRQGNQPQHF. The DNA for the CDR3 is TGTGCCAGCAGCCGAAGACAGGGCAATCAGCCCCAGCATTTT. The rearrangement uses TRBV5-8 and TRBJ1-5; D is possibly TRBD1 (6 bases). The germline V gene encodes CDR1 SGHTS and CDR2 YDEGEE. The length of the CDR3 is 14 residues. Trimming removed 4 bases at V and 2 bases at J, with 10 bases between.

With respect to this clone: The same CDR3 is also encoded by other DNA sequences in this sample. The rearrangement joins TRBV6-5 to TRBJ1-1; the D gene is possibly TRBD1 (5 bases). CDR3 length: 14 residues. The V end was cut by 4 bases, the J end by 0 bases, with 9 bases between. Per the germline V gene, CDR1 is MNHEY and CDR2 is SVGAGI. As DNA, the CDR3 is TGTGCCAGCAGTTTAAGGGGCCTGAACACTGAAGCTTTCTTT. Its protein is CASSLRGLNTEAFF.

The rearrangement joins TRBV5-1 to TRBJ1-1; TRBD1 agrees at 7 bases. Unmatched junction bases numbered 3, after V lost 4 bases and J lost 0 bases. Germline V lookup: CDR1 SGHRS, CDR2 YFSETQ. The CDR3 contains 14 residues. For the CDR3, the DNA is TGCGCCAGCAGCGGGACAGTACTGAACACTGAAGCTTTCTTT. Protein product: CASSGTVLNTEAFF.

The CDR3 coding sequence is TGTGCCAGCAGTGAAGCGCTCGGGGGCAGCAAAGAGACCCAGTACTTC. It yields the protein CASSEALGGSKETQYF. The chain carries TRBV6-1 and TRBJ2-5; D possibly matches TRBD1 or TRBD2 (6 bases each). The CDR3 is 16 residues long. Germline V gene lookup returns CDR1 MNHNS and CDR2 SASEGT. Trimming stripped 0 bases from V and 3 bases from J, with 14 bases between.

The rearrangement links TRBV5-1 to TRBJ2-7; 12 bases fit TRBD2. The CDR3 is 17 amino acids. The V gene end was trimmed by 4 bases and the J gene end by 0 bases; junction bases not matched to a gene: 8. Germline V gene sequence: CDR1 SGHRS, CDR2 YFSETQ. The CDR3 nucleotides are TGCGCCAGCAGCCCTCTCCTAGCGGGAGGGAGCTCCTACGAGCAGTACTTC. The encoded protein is CASSPLLAGGSSYEQYF.

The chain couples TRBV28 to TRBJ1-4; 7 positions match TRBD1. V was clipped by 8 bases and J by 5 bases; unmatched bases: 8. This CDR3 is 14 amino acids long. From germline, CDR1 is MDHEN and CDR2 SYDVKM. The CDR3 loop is CASFQDRKNEKLFF. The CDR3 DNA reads TGTGCCAGCTTCCAGGACAGGAAAAATGAAAAACTGTTTTTT.

CDR3 bases: TGTGCCAGCAGCCAAGATAGGAGGAAGCGACCCTCCTACGAGCAGTACTTC. It specifies CASSQDRRKRPSYEQYF. The chain has TRBV14 and TRBJ2-7; D perhaps matches TRBD2 (5 bases). This CDR3 is built from 17 residues. V lost 0 bases, J lost 0 bases, and 15 bases lay in between. Germline CDR1 SGHDN, CDR2 FVKESK.

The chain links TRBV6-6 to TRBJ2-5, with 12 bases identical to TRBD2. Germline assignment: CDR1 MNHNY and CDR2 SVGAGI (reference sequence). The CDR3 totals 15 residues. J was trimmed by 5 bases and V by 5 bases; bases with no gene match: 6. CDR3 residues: CASSLAGGPSETQYF. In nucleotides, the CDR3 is TGTGCCAGCAGTCTAGCGGGAGGGCCGTCGGAGACCCAGTACTTC.

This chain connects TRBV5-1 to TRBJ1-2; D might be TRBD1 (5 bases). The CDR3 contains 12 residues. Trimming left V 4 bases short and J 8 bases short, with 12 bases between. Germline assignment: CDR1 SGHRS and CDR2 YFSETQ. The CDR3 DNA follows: TGCGCCAGCAGCCCGGGTGGGGACGGCTACACCTTC. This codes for CASSPGGDGYTF.

CDR3 in amino acids: CASSTRGAGVRDTQYF. CDR3 coding DNA: TGTGCCAGTAGTACCCGAGGGGCAGGGGTACGAGATACGCAGTATTTT. The J gene is TRBJ2-3, the V gene TRBV19, with a possible D match to TRBD1 (6 bases). The ends were cut back, 4 bases at V and 5 bases at J, with 19 bases in the middle. CDR1 LNHDA and CDR2 SQIVND come from the germline V gene (reference sequence). The CDR3 extends over 16 amino acids.

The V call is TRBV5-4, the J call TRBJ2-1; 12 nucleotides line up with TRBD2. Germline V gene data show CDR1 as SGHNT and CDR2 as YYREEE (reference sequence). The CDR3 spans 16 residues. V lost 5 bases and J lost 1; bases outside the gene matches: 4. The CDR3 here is CASSRGLAGSYNEQFF. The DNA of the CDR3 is TGTGCCAGCAGTCGTGGACTAGCGGGATCCTACAATGAGCAGTTCTTC.

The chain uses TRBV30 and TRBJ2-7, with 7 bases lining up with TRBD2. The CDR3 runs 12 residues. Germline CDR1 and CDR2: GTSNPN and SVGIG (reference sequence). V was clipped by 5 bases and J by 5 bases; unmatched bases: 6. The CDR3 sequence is CAWGGSTNEQYF. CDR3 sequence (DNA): TGTGCCTGGGGCGGGAGCACCAACGAGCAGTACTTC.

CDR3 nucleotides: TGCGCCAGCAGCCAAGTCGGAGACAATGAGCAGTTCTTC. Translating gives CASSQVGDNEQFF. This chain connects TRBV5-1 to TRBJ2-1; D ambiguous. With 4 bases removed from V and 5 bases from J, the gap between germline ends came to 10 bases. The CDR3 sequence is 13 residues long. Germline CDR1 and CDR2: SGHRS and YFSETQ.

The CDR3 spells CASSATAEGYTF. For the CDR3, the DNA is TGTGCCAGCAGCGCCACAGCGGAGGGCTACACCTTC. The chain carries TRBV6-5 and TRBJ1-2, with unresolved D. The germline gives CDR1 MNHEY, CDR2 SVGAGI. This CDR3 comprises 12 residues. Trimming pared 6 bases from V and 8 bases from J, leaving 13 bases between.

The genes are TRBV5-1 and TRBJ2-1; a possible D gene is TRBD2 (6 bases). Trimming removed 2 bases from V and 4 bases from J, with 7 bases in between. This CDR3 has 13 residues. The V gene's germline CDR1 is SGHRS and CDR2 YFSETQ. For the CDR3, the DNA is TGCGCCAGCAGCTTTCGGGGGTACAATGAGCAGTTCTTC. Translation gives CASSFRGYNEQFF.

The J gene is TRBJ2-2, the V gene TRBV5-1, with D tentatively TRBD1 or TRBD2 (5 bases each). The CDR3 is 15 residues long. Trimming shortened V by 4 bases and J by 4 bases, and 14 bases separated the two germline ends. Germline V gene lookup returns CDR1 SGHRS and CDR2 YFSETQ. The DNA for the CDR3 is TGCGCCAGCAGCCCTGGGGGAGTGGGCACCGGGGAGCTGTTTTTT. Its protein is CASSPGGVGTGELFF.

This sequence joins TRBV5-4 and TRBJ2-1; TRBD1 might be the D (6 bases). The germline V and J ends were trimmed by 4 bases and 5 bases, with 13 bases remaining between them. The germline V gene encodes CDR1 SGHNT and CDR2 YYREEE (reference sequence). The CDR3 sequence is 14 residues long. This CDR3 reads CASSRMGADNEQFF. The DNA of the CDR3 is TGTGCCAGCAGCCGGATGGGGGCGGACAATGAGCAGTTCTTC.

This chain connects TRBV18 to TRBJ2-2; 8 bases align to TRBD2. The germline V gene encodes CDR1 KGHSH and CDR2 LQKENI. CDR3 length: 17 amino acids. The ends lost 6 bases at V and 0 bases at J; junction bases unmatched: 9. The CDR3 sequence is CASSPELAAANTGELFF. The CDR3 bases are TGTGCCAGCTCCCCAGAACTAGCGGCGGCGAACACCGGGGAGCTGTTTTTT.

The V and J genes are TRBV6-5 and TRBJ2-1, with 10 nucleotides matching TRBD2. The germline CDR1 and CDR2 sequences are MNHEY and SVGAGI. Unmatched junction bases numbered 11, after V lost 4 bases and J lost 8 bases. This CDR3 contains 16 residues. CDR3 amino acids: CASSSLAGGQGDEQFF. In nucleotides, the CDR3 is TGTGCCAGCAGTTCCTTAGCGGGAGGTCAGGGAGATGAGCAGTTCTTC.

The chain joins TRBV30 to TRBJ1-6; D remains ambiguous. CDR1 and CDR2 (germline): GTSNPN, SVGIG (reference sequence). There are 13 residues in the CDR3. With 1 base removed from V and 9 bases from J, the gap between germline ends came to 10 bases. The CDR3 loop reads CAWSAEEGSPLHF. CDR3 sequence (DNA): TGTGCCTGGAGTGCTGAAGAGGGTTCACCCCTCCACTTT.

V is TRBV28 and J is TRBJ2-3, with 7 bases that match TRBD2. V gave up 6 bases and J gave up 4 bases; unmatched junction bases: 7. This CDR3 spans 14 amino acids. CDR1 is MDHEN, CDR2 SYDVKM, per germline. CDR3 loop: CASSSAGVPDTQYF. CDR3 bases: TGTGCCAGCAGCTCGGCGGGAGTCCCAGATACGCAGTATTTT.

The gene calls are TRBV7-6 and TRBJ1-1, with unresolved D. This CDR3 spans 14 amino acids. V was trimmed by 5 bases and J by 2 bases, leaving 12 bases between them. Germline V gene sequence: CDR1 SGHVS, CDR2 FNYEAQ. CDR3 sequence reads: CASSLRSLNTEAFF. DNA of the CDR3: TGTGCCAGCAGCCTCAGAAGCTTAAACACTGAAGCTTTCTTT.

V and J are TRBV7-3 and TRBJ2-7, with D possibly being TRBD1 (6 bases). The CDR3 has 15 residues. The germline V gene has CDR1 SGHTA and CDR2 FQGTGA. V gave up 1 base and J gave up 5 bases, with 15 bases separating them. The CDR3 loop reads CASSLSAGANHEQYF. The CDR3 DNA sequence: TGTGCCAGCAGCTTAAGTGCAGGGGCTAACCACGAGCAGTACTTC. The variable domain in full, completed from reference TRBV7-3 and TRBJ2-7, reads GAGVSQTPSNKVTEKGKYVELRCDPISGHTALYWYRQSLGQGPEFLIYFQGTGAADDSGLPNDRFFAVRPEGSVSTLKIQRTERGDSAVYLCASSLSAGANHEQYFGPGTRLTVT.

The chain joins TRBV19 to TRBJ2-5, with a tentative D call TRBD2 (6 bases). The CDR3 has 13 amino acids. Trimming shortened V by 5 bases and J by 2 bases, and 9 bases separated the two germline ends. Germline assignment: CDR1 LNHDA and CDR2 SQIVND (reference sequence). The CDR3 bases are TGTGCCAGTAGTTTGACTAGTCAAGAGACCCAGTACTTC. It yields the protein CASSLTSQETQYF.

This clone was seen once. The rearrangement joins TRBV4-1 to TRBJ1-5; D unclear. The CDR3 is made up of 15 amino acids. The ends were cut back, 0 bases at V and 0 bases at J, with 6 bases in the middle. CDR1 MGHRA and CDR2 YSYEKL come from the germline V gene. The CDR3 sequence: CASSQDAASNQPQHF. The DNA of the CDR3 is TGCGCCAGCAGCCAAGATGCGGCTAGCAATCAGCCCCAGCATTTT.